The 27 T cell receptor beta chains given below trace back to one sample, sequenced in a study of cytomegalovirus exposure and HLA in healthy donors. The study ran its PCR with 60 Vbeta and 13 Jbeta primers. Only in-frame clones appear in the TCRdb table, and some are missing; sequencing was by immunoSEQ multiplex PCR. Of 75,000 to 100,000 clones listed, 60% to 80% were seen once; the top ten hold 15% to 20%. Sequencing was done on a sample of PBMCs. The receptors were sampled from a woman between 55 and 75 years old in good health and CMV-seropositive.

The chain joins TRBV4-1 to TRBJ2-1, with a possible D match to TRBD1 (5 bases). There are 15 residues in the CDR3. The germline V gene encodes CDR1 MGHRA and CDR2 YSYEKL. V was pared by 4 bases and J by 2 bases, with 12 bases between. The CDR3 bases are TGCGCCAGCAGCCTACAGGCCCCTACCTACAATGAGCAGTTCTTC. Its protein product is CASSLQAPTYNEQFF.

This clone was detected a few times. The chain combines TRBV27 with TRBJ1-2; 7 bases are a match to TRBD1. This CDR3 comprises 13 residues. Germline CDR1 and CDR2: MNHEY and SMNVEV (reference sequence). Trimming removed 4 bases from V and 2 bases from J; junction bases left unmatched: 1. The CDR3 nucleotides read TGTGCCAGCAGTTGGGGACAGAACTATGGCTACACCTTC. It encodes CASSWGQNYGYTF.

The V gene is TRBV6-6, the J gene TRBJ2-5, with D possibly being TRBD1 (6 bases). The V gene's germline CDR1 is MNHNY and CDR2 SVGAGI (reference sequence). The CDR3 sequence is 13 residues long. Trimming stripped 2 bases from V and 2 bases from J, with 6 bases between. The CDR3 reads CASSYRGQETQYF. CDR3 DNA: TGTGCCAGCAGTTACAGGGGGCAAGAGACCCAGTACTTC.

The chain links TRBV10-3 to TRBJ2-3; TRBD1 aligns across 9 bases. V was pared by 6 bases and J by 4 bases, with 8 bases of the junction left unmatched. Germline CDR1 is ENHRY and CDR2 is SYGVKD. This CDR3 spans 15 amino acids. The DNA for the CDR3 is TGTGCCATCAGCTTCGGGACAGGGCCCTCAGATACGCAGTATTTT. It yields the protein CAISFGTGPSDTQYF.

CDR3 bases: TGTGCCAGCAGCCCAGGGCTACTAGAGACCCAGTACTTC. Amino acid sequence: CASSPGLLETQYF. This chain links TRBV7-9 with TRBJ2-5, with D possibly being TRBD1 (5 bases). Germline V gene data show CDR1 as SEHNR and CDR2 as FQNEAQ (reference sequence). Trimming removed 5 bases at V and 4 bases at J, with 11 bases between. The CDR3 sequence is 13 residues long.

The CDR3 loop is CASSSPLGRTQGGYNEQFF. Here the CDR3 DNA reads TGTGCCAGCAGCTCCCCTCTCGGTCGAACACAGGGTGGCTACAATGAGCAGTTCTTC. V gene TRBV7-3 combines with J gene TRBJ2-1, with D possibly matching TRBD1 (6 bases). CDR1 SGHTA and CDR2 FQGTGA come from the germline V gene. Trimming stripped 4 bases from V and 3 bases from J, with 25 bases between. This CDR3 spans 19 amino acids. The full variable domain, completed using reference TRBV7-3 and TRBJ2-1, is GAGVSQTPSNKVTEKGKYVELRCDPISGHTALYWYRQSLGQGPEFLIYFQGTGAADDSGLPNDRFFAVRPEGSVSTLKIQRTERGDSAVYLCASSSPLGRTQGGYNEQFFGPGTRLTVL.

The V gene is TRBV6-5, the J gene TRBJ1-2; the D is unclear. Trimming shortened V by 8 bases and J by 2 bases, and 9 bases separated the two germline ends. CDR1 and CDR2 (germline): MNHEY, SVGAGI. This CDR3 is built from 12 residues. The CDR3 protein is CASHQNNYGYTF. CDR3 coding DNA: TGTGCCAGCCATCAGAACAACTATGGCTACACCTTC.

The chain joins TRBV7-2 to TRBJ1-2, with no clear D. The V gene's germline CDR1 is SGHTA and CDR2 FQGNSA. V was cut by 2 bases and J by 7 bases, with 11 bases left in between. The CDR3 extends over 13 amino acids. Here the CDR3 DNA reads TGTGCCAGCAGCTTATTAGTCCGTGGTGGCTACACCTTC. It specifies CASSLLVRGGYTF. The variable domain in full, with the rest retrieved from reference TRBV7-2 and TRBJ1-2, is GAGVSQSPSNKVTEKGKDVELRCDPISGHTALYWYRQSLGQGLEFLIYFQGNSAPDKSGLPSDRFSAERTGGSVSTLTIQRTQQEDSAVYLCASSLLVRGGYTFGSGTRLTVV.

The rearrangement links TRBV5-1 to TRBJ2-5; 7 bases align to TRBD2. V shed 2 bases, J shed 5 bases, and the junction held 6 bases outside the gene matches. CDR1 and CDR2 from the germline V gene are SGHRS and YFSETQ. The CDR3 totals 14 residues. The CDR3 loop reads CASSFGGSTETQYF. The CDR3 DNA reads as TGCGCCAGCAGCTTTGGCGGGAGCACTGAGACCCAGTACTTC.

This clone was observed a few times. The chain is built from TRBV7-9 and TRBJ2-1; D perhaps matches TRBD2 (5 bases). With 10 bases removed from V and 0 bases from J, the gap between germline ends came to 16 bases. The CDR3 contains 15 residues. The germline CDR1 and CDR2 sequences are SEHNR and FQNEAQ (reference sequence). CDR3 in amino acids: CAISSAGDSYNEQFF. The CDR3 DNA reads TGTGCCATCTCTTCGGCGGGCGACTCCTACAATGAGCAGTTCTTC.

The chain uses TRBV27 and TRBJ1-2, with 7 nucleotides matching TRBD1. CDR1 and CDR2 (germline): MNHEY, SMNVEV (reference sequence). The CDR3 covers 16 residues. Trimming took 4 bases from V and 8 from J; bases not matched to a gene: 16. This chain's CDR3 is CASSSYRDSREKGYTF. In nucleotides, the CDR3 is TGTGCCAGCAGTTCGTACCGGGACAGCAGAGAAAAGGGCTACACCTTC.

This chain uses TRBV27 with TRBJ2-2, with D possibly being TRBD1 (6 bases). Germline values: CDR1 MNHEY, CDR2 SMNVEV (reference sequence). V lost 6 bases and J 3 bases, leaving 14 bases between the germline ends. The CDR3 spans 15 residues. The DNA of the CDR3 is TGTGCCAGCAGCTCACAGGGCTGGGACACCGGGGAGCTGTTTTTT. Amino acids: CASSSQGWDTGELFF.

The chain employs TRBV15 and TRBJ1-5; D gene uncertain. V was pared by 0 bases and J by 4 bases, with 10 bases between. CDR1 is LNHNV, CDR2 YYDKDF, per germline (reference sequence). The CDR3 has 15 residues. CDR3 DNA sequence: TGTGCCACCAGCAGAGATCTGGCCGTAAATCAGCCCCAGCATTTT. Translating gives CATSRDLAVNQPQHF.

The genes are TRBV29-1 and TRBJ2-5; 12 bases fit TRBD2. V was clipped by 6 bases and J by 5 bases; unmatched bases: 13. Germline CDR1 reads SQVTM; CDR2 reads ANQGSEA. The CDR3 sequence is 16 residues long. This chain's CDR3 is CSVLGLAGRAWETQYF. In nucleotides, the CDR3 is TGCAGCGTCCTTGGACTAGCGGGACGGGCCTGGGAGACCCAGTACTTC.

The chain carries TRBV10-3 and TRBJ2-2; D is perhaps TRBD2 (5 bases). V lost 5 bases and J 1 base, leaving 8 bases between the germline ends. Per germline, CDR1 ENHRY and CDR2 SYGVKD. The CDR3 contains 14 residues. The CDR3 region has the DNA TGTGCCATCAGTCGGACTGTGAACACCGGGGAGCTGTTTTTT. Its translation is CAISRTVNTGELFF.

There are a few counts of this clone. The chain uses TRBV7-9 and TRBJ2-7; 8 bases match TRBD2. The germline gives CDR1 SEHNR, CDR2 FQNEAQ (reference sequence). The length of the CDR3 is 14 residues. V dropped 5 bases and J dropped 6; count of bases not matched to a gene: 9. CDR3 DNA: TGTGCCAGCAGCAGCACGGCGGGAGGACTCGAGCAGTACTTC. The encoded protein is CASSSTAGGLEQYF.

The rearrangement joins TRBV11-2 to TRBJ1-1; 8 bases agree with TRBD1. CDR3 length equals 15 residues. CDR1 is SGHAT, CDR2 FQNNGV, per germline. Trimming took 1 base from V and 4 from J; bases not matched to a gene: 5. In DNA form, the CDR3 reads TGTGCCAGCAGCTTAGGAGGACAGGGAGGCACTGAAGCTTTCTTT. It specifies CASSLGGQGGTEAFF.

The chain is built from TRBV10-3 and TRBJ1-2; 7 nucleotides align to TRBD1. V shed 3 bases, J shed 7 bases, and the junction held 2 bases outside the gene matches. This CDR3 is built from 12 residues. Germline V lookup: CDR1 ENHRY, CDR2 SYGVKD. The CDR3 coding sequence is TGTGCCATCAGTGATCGACAGGGTGGCTACACCTTC. It is translated as CAISDRQGGYTF.

The chain recombines TRBV18 with TRBJ1-2, with D possibly TRBD1 on 5 matching bases. CDR1 KGHSH and CDR2 LQKENI come from the germline V gene. V shed 3 bases and J shed 0 bases, with 14 bases lying between them. The CDR3 consists of 16 residues. This CDR3 is CASSPSSGGPNYGYTF. Written as DNA, the CDR3 is TGTGCCAGCTCACCCTCTTCGGGGGGTCCTAACTATGGCTACACCTTC.

The V gene is TRBV7-3, the J gene TRBJ1-1, with 7 bases fitting TRBD1. With 4 bases clipped from V and 6 bases from J, the junction kept 5 bases outside the gene matches. The CDR3 runs 13 residues. Germline V lookup: CDR1 SGHTA, CDR2 FQGTGA. The CDR3 is CASSSDRDAEAFF. In DNA, the CDR3 is TGTGCCAGCAGCTCCGACAGGGACGCTGAAGCTTTCTTT.

In its sample, this clone was seen once. The V and J genes are TRBV5-1 and TRBJ1-1; TRBD1 agrees at 7 bases. This CDR3 is 15 amino acids long. The V segment lost 0 bases and the J segment 1 base; nucleotides outside the gene matches: 3. Germline V gene lookup returns CDR1 SGHRS and CDR2 YFSETQ. The CDR3: CASSLGDSRNTEAFF. The DNA of the CDR3 is TGCGCCAGCAGCTTGGGGGACAGCCGGAACACTGAAGCTTTCTTT.

This clone was seen a few times. The chain couples TRBV14 to TRBJ1-5, with D unresolved. V shed 0 bases and J shed 6 bases, with 6 bases lying between them. The CDR3 totals 13 residues. From germline, CDR1 is SGHDN and CDR2 FVKESK. The CDR3, as DNA: TGTGCCAGCAGCCAAGATCTTTTTCAGCCCCAGCATTTT. Translating it yields CASSQDLFQPQHF.

This chain links TRBV9 with TRBJ2-3, with no clear D. V was trimmed by 4 bases and J by 2 bases, leaving 17 bases between them. The CDR3 totals 16 residues. CDR1 is SGDLS, CDR2 YYNGEE, per germline. The DNA of the CDR3 is TGTGCCAGCAGCCTCCACCGTACAGATAACACAGATACGCAGTATTTT. Translation gives CASSLHRTDNTDTQYF.

CDR3 loop: CASSHPGDYNEQFF. In nucleotides, the CDR3 is TGTGCCAGCAGCCACCCCGGGGACTACAATGAGCAGTTCTTC. This chain connects TRBV5-4 to TRBJ2-1; D may be TRBD2 (5 bases). From germline, CDR1 is SGHNT and CDR2 YYREEE (reference sequence). Between the trimmed V and J ends, which lost 4 bases and 3 bases, there was a span of 11 bases. The CDR3 is 14 amino acids.

The genes are TRBV27 and TRBJ2-1; 10 bases line up with TRBD1. Germline V gives CDR1 MNHEY, CDR2 SMNVEV (reference sequence). V shed 7 bases, J shed 1 base, and the junction held 13 bases outside the gene matches. The CDR3 sequence is 18 residues long. CDR3 in DNA: TGTGCCAGCACTCCCGGGACAGGGGCCATGATTTCCTACAATGAGCAGTTCTTC. Its protein product is CASTPGTGAMISYNEQFF.

V gene TRBV10-1 combines with J gene TRBJ2-7, with 9 bases that match TRBD1. Germline V gene data show CDR1 as WNHNN and CDR2 as SYGVQD (reference sequence). The CDR3 is 15 amino acids. Unmatched junction bases numbered 8, after V lost 3 bases and J lost 5 bases. CDR3 coding DNA: TGCGCCAGCAGTGAAGCGGGACAGGGCCACCACGAGCAGTACTTC. Translation gives CASSEAGQGHHEQYF.

The count of this clone is one. V usage is TRBV11-1 and J usage is TRBJ1-2; unclear D gene. Deletions cut 1 base from V and 2 bases from J, with 8 bases between. CDR1 is SGHAT and CDR2 is FQDESV in the germline V gene (reference sequence). This CDR3 region has 14 residues. DNA for the CDR3: TGTGCCAGCAGCTTAGGTGGCAGAAACTATGGCTACACCTTC. Its protein product is CASSLGGRNYGYTF.